The clone carrying this TCR beta chain turned up a few times. Its antigen is unknown. cDNA serving as the sequencing template came from extracted, reverse transcribed RNA. Profiling relied on immunoSEQ multiplex PCR, and the TCRdb table lists in-frame clones only, not all of them. The sample shows about 42,000 clones, roughly 65% of them seen only once. CDR1 is MGHRA and CDR2 is YSYEKL in the germline V gene. The CDR3 length is 13 residues. Between the trimmed V and J ends, which lost 3 bases and 4 bases, there was a span of 9 bases. The data are from a study of CD8+ T cells in alopecia areata. Study-wide points: Among the top 100, expanded CD8+ clones, as well as scalp clonality, were significantly decreased by tofacitinib.

Treatment: oral pan-JAK inhibitor, 5-10 mg twice daily. This clonotype was sampled from a human donor with alopecia areata. This specimen consisted of CD8+ T cells sorted from blood, obtained at week 4, from a patient treated with tofacitinib. The chain uses TRBV4-1 and TRBJ1-2; D might be TRBD1 (5 bases). The DNA of the CDR3 is TGCGCCAGCAGCCACGGGACTCTCTATGGCTACACCTTC. Its protein is CASSHGTLYGYTF.